This section outlines one TCR beta chain sequence together with its context. This record belongs to a study of CDR3 diversity in severe acne. MiXCR, applied by TCRdb to the PCR reads, yields one record per CDR3 protein. The data hold fewer than 90,000 distinct CDR3 sequences, with around 47% observed a single time. The CDR3 is 14 amino acids. V lost 3 bases to trimming and J lost 4 bases, with 10 bases between them. From germline, CDR1 is SGHTA and CDR2 FQGNSA. The sequence was collected from a male donor with severe acne vulgaris. The rearrangement joins TRBV7-2 to TRBJ1-5; D may be TRBD1 (6 bases). The sequenced sample consisted of blood. The CDR3 sequence is CASSLAQGNQPQHF. In DNA, the CDR3 is TGTGCCAGCAGCTTGGCACAGGGAAATCAGCCCCAGCATTTT.